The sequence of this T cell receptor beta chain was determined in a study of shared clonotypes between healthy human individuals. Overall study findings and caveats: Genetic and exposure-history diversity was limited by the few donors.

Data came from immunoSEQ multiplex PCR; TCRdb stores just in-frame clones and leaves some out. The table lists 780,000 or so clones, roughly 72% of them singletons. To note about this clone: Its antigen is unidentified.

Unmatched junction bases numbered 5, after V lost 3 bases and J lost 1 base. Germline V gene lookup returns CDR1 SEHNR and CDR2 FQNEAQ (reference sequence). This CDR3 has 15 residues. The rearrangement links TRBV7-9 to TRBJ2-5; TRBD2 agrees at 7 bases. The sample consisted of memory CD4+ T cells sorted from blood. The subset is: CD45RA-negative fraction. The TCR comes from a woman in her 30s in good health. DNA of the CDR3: TGTGCCAGCAGCTTGAACGGGAGGAGCCAAGAGACCCAGTACTTC. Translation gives CASSLNGRSQETQYF. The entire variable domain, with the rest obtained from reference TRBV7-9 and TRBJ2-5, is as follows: DTGVSQNPRHKITKRGQNVTFRCDPISEHNRLYWYRQTLGQGPEFLTYFQNEAQLEKSRLLSDRFSAERPKGSFSTLEIQRTEQGDSAMYLCASSLNGRSQETQYFGPGTRLLVL.